A selection of T cell receptor beta chains follows, all from one sample in a study of blood T cell repertoires in COVID-19. Sequencing used immunoSEQ multiplex PCR; TCRdb keeps in-frame clones, though not all of them. The data contain roughly 250,000 clones, around 86% of them singletons. Source material: peripheral blood. The receptors were gathered from a woman aged 60-75 years with active or convalescent COVID-19. The CDR3 runs from the conserved cysteine through the conserved F or W. The D gene is left open where the match is weak.

CASSNAGGGQKEKLFF TRBV27 16 TRBJ1-4 TRBD1
CASSISYRRGGTNTQYF TRBV19 17 TRBJ2-3 TRBD2
CASSLDRGAEGYTF TRBV7-8 14 TRBJ1-2 TRBD1
CASSSPSGRGAGNEQFF TRBV7-9 17 TRBJ2-1 TRBD2
CASGNQGAKEQYF TRBV7-3 13 TRBJ2-7 TRBD1
CASSAPGRGPYNEQFF TRBV5-4 16 TRBJ2-1 .
CASSGWRANTGELFF TRBV7-9 15 TRBJ2-2 .
CASSVPEAYGANVLTF TRBV2 16 TRBJ2-6 .
CASSFGQGAGEKLFF TRBV5-1 15 TRBJ1-4 TRBD1
CASSYSIGTGGISGNTIYF TRBV6-2/TRBV6-3 19 TRBJ1-3 TRBD1
CASSQSTPGTGKGETQYF TRBV23-1 18 TRBJ2-5 TRBD1
CASSFLPTGGAGTDTQYF TRBV5-1 18 TRBJ2-3 TRBD2
CASSLDSNEQFF TRBV5-1 12 TRBJ2-1 .
CASSKPTGGTEAFF TRBV7-2 14 TRBJ1-1 TRBD1
CASRDRTQETQYF TRBV27 13 TRBJ2-5 .
CASSLSINTPLHF TRBV5-1 13 TRBJ1-6 .
CASSPTSGGDNEQFF TRBV7-9 15 TRBJ2-1 TRBD2
CASSLRGGANEQFF TRBV3-1/TRBV3-2 14 TRBJ2-1 TRBD2
CAWSENSGLQETQYF TRBV30 15 TRBJ2-5 .
CASSLGQNYGYTF TRBV7-8 13 TRBJ1-2 .
CASSPLPTDTQYF TRBV28 13 TRBJ2-3 .
CASSLVRGFYNEQFF TRBV11-2 15 TRBJ2-1 .
CAWSVRHYSNQPQHF TRBV30 15 TRBJ1-5 .
CAWDLGLAGPRTQYF TRBV30 15 TRBJ2-5 TRBD2
CASSIGSEETQYF TRBV19 13 TRBJ2-5 .
CASRQGLNTGELFF TRBV28 14 TRBJ2-2 .
CASSQGRATNTEAFF TRBV4-2 15 TRBJ1-1 .
CASHGGGIYGYTF TRBV6-5 13 TRBJ1-2 .
CASTNRVGGYTEAFF TRBV11-1 15 TRBJ1-1 TRBD1
CASSLNIGGEQYF TRBV7-8 13 TRBJ2-7 .
CASSITPRQGSNYGYTF TRBV19 17 TRBJ1-2 TRBD1
CASSPPVVGGVYGYTF TRBV18 16 TRBJ1-2 TRBD1
CASSTSKGQNVHSPLHF TRBV19 17 TRBJ1-6 TRBD1
CASSPVTGENTEAFF TRBV18 15 TRBJ1-1 TRBD1
CASIGHTNTEAFF TRBV6-5 13 TRBJ1-1 .
CASSLDRQGNEQFF TRBV11-2 14 TRBJ2-1 .
CASSQERRDRTTDTQYF TRBV3-1/TRBV3-2 17 TRBJ2-3 TRBD1
CASSQGDTQYF TRBV7-8 11 TRBJ2-3 .
CASSPSGAGYTF TRBV27 12 TRBJ1-2 .
CASSSGVPDTQYF TRBV27 13 TRBJ2-3 .
CASSQGQNTEAFF TRBV4-2 13 TRBJ1-1 .
CASSPPLGSSYEQYF TRBV6-5 15 TRBJ2-7 .
CASSFGGYQPQHF TRBV12-3/TRBV12-4 13 TRBJ1-5 .
CASRLTGGGYNEQFF TRBV3-1/TRBV3-2 15 TRBJ2-1 .
CASSGTSSGELFF TRBV10-2 13 TRBJ2-2 TRBD2
CASSLGQGGEQYF TRBV5-1 13 TRBJ2-7 TRBD1
CASSPSPGGRNEQFF TRBV7-2 15 TRBJ2-1 TRBD2
CASGLVLSTSGGVIGELFF TRBV12-5 19 TRBJ2-2 TRBD2
CASSSNGGSGADTQYF TRBV28 16 TRBJ2-3 .
CASPLGLANTGELFF TRBV12-2 15 TRBJ2-2 .
CASSQGTGSYQPQHF TRBV4-3 15 TRBJ1-5 TRBD1
CASSPTSGVWGYTF TRBV7-6 14 TRBJ1-2 .
CSVRGQGNGELFF TRBV29-1 13 TRBJ2-2 TRBD1
CASSSRGFYEQYF TRBV27 13 TRBJ2-7 .
CASSRAAGGLTDTQYF TRBV5-1 16 TRBJ2-3 TRBD2